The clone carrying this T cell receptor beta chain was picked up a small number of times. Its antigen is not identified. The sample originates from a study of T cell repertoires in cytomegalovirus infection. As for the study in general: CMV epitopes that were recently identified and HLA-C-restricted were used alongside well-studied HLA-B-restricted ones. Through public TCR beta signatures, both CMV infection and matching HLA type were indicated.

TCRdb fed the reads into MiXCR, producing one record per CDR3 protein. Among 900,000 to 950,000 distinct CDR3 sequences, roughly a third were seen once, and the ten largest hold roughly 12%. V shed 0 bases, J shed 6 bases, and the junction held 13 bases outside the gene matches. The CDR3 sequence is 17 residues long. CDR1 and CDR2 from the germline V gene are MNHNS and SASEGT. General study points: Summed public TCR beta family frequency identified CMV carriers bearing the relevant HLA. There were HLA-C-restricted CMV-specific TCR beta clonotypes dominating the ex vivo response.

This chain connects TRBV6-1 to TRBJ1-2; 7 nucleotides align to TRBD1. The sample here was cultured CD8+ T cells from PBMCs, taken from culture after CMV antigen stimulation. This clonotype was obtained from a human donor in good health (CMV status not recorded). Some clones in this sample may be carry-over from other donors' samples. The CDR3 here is CASSEALGRGRENGYTF. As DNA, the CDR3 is TGTGCCAGCAGTGAAGCGCTCGGGAGGGGGCGAGAAAATGGCTACACCTTC.